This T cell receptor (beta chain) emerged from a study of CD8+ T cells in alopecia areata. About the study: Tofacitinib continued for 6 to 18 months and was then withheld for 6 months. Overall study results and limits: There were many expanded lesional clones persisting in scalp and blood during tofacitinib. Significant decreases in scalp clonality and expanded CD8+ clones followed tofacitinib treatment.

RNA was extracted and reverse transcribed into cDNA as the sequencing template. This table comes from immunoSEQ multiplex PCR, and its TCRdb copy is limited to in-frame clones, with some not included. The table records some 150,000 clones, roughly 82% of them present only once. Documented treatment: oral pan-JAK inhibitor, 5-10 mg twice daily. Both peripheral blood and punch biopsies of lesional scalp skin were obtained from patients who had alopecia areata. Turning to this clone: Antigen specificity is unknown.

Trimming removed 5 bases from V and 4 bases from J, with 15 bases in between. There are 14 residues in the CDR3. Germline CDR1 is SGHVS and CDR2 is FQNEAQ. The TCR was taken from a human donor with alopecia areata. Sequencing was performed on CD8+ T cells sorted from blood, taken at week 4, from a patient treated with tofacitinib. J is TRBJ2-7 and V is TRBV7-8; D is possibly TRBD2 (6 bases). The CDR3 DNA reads TGTGCCAGCAGCGGCCGGGACTGGAGATACGAGCAGTACTTC. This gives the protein CASSGRDWRYEQYF.